This T cell receptor (beta chain) came from a study of early T cells in non-severe SARS-CoV-2 infection. In the study overall: With bulk RNA from unsorted whole blood as input, sequencing yielded unpaired chains.

With 3 bases removed from V and 2 bases from J, the gap between germline ends came to 10 bases. The CDR3 spans 14 residues. Researchers attached unique molecular identifiers to individual cDNA molecules. Via MiXCR, TCRdb re-called the 5' RACE reads, giving one row per CDR3 protein. Among tens of thousands of distinct CDR3 sequences listed, around 12% were seen once. Many counts were recorded for this clonotype. No antigen is known for it. General observations from the study: VDJdb matching skewed toward anti-spike CD8 responses, missing private and CD4 specificities.

This TCR derives from an adult who was a healthcare worker with PCR-confirmed SARS-CoV-2 infection or an uninfected control (not recorded which). This material consisted of whole blood, taken at baseline. V is TRBV12-3 or TRBV12-4 and J is TRBJ1-2; D is perhaps TRBD1 (5 bases). DNA for the CDR3: TGTGCCAGCAGTTTTGGGGCAGGGAACTATGGCTACACCTTC. Protein product: CASSFGAGNYGYTF.